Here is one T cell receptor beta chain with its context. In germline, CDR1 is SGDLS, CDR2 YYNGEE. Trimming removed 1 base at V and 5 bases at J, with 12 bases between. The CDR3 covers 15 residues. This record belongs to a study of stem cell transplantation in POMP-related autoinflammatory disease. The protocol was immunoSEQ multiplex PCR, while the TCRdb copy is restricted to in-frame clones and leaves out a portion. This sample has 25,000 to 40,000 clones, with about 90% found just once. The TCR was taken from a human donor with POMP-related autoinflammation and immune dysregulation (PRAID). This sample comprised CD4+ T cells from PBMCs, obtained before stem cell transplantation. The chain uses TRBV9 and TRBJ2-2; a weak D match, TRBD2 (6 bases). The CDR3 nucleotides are TGTGCCAGCAGCGTATCGGGACTGCAAACCGGGGAGCTGTTTTTT. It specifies CASSVSGLQTGELFF. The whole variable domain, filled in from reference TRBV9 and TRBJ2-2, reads DSGVTQTPKHLITATGQRVTLRCSPRSGDLSVYWYQQSLDQGLQFLIQYYNGEERAKGNILERFSAQQFPDLHSELNLSSLELGDSALYFCASSVSGLQTGELFFGEGSRLTVL.